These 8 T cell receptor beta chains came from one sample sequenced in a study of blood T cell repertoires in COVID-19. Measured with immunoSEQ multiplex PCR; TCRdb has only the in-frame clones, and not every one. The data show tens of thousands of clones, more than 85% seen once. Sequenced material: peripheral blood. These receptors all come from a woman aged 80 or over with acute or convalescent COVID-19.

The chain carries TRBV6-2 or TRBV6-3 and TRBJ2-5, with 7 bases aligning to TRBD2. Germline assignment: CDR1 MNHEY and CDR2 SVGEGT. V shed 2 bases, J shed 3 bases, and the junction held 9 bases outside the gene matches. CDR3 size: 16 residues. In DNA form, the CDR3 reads TGTGCCAGCAGTTACGGCGGGGGACTCCTCGAAGAGACCCAGTACTTC. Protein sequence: CASSYGGGLLEETQYF.

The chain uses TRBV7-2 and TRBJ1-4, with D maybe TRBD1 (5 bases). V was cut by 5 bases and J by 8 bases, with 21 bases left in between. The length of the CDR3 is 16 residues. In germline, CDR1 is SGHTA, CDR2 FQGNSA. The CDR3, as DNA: TGTGCCAGCAGCCCCGCGATTTGGAGGGGTCAAGAAAAACTGTTTTTT. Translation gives CASSPAIWRGQEKLFF.

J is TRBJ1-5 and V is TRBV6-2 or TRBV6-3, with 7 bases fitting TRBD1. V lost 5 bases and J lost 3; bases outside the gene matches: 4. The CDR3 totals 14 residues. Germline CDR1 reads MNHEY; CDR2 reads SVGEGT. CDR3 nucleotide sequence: TGTGCCAGCAGTCCGGGACAGCCCAATCAGCCCCAGCATTTT. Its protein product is CASSPGQPNQPQHF.

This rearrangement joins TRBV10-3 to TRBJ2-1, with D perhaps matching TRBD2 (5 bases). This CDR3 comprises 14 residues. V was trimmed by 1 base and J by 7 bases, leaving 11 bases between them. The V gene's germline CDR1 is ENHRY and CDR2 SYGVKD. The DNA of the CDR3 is TGTGCCATCAGTGAGTTAAGGACGGGGAATGAGCAGTTCTTC. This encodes CAISELRTGNEQFF.

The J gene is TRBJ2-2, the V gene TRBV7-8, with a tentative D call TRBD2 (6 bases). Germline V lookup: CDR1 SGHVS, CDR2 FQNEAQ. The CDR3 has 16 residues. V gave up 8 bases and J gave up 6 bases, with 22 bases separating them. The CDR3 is CASGDSQPGHAGELFF. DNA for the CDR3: TGTGCCAGCGGGGACTCCCAGCCTGGTCACGCCGGGGAGCTGTTTTTT.

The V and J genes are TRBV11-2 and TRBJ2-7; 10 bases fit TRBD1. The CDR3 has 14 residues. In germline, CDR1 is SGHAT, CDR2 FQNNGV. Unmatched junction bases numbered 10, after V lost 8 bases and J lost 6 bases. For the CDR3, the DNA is TGTGCCAGCGGCGAGGGACAGGGGATACTCGAGCAGTACTTC. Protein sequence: CASGEGQGILEQYF.

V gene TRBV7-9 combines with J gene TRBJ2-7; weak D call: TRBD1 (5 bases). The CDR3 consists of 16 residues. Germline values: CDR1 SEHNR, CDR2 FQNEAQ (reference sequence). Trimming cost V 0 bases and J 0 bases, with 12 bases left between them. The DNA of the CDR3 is TGTGCCAGCAGCTTAGCGGTTGGGCAGGGCTCCTACGAGCAGTACTTC. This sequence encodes CASSLAVGQGSYEQYF. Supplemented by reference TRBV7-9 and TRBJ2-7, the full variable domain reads DTGVSQNPRHKITKRGQNVTFRCDPISEHNRLYWYRQTLGQGPEFLTYFQNEAQLEKSRLLSDRFSAERPKGSFSTLEIQRTEQGDSAMYLCASSLAVGQGSYEQYFGPGTRLTVT.

The CDR3 sequence: CASSRQGSNGYTF. DNA for the CDR3: TGTGCCAGCAGCCGCCAGGGGAGCAATGGCTACACCTTC. The rearrangement joins TRBV3-1 (or the pseudogene TRBV3-2) to TRBJ1-2; tentatively, D is TRBD1 (6 bases). In germline, CDR1 is LGHDT, CDR2 YNNKEL (reference sequence). Trimming pared 4 bases from V and 6 bases from J, leaving 12 bases between. The CDR3 spans 13 residues.